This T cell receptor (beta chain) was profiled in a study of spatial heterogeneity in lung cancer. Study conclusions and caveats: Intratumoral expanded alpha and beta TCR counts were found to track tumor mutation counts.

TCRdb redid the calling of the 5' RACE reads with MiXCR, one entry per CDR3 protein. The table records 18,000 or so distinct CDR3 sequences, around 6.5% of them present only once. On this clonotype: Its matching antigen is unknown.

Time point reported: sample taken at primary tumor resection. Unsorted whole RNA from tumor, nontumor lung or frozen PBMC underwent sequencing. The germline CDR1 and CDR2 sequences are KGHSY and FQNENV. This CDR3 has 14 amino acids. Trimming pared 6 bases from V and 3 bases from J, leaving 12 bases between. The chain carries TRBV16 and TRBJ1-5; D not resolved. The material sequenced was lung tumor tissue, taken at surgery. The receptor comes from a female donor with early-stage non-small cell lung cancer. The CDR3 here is CASSHGRDNQPQHF. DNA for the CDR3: TGTGCCAGCAGTCACGGGAGAGACAATCAGCCCCAGCATTTT.